The clone carrying this T cell receptor beta chain was seen more than once but under ten times. Its antigen remains unidentified. The data derive from a study of human T cells and chemical hapten exposure. Study-wide context: Sensitization involved placing 2% DPC onto a 2 cm by 2 cm region of upper inner arm skin.

Broader study findings: DPC sensitization did not alter TCRs above 1 in 1000 frequency.

Trimming removed 6 bases from V and 0 bases from J, with 17 bases in between. Looked up from germline, CDR1 is SNHLY and CDR2 is FYNNEI. There are 16 residues in the CDR3. TCRdb re-called the RACE reads with MiXCR, one entry per CDR3 protein. The sample includes roughly 380,000 distinct CDR3 sequences, about 6% of them seen just once. Described time point: patch test 2, 6 weeks after DPC sensitization. Stated treatment: therapeutic diphenylcyclopropenone sensitization with weekly scalp DPC. The sequence came from a woman in her late teens or twenties with alopecia areata. Some clones in this sample may be carry-over from other donors' samples. The starting material was whole blood, obtained in connection with sensitization to the hapten diphenylcyclopropenone (DPC). The chain links TRBV2 to TRBJ1-2; D is unclear. Here the CDR3 reads CASSHRTATANYGYTF. The CDR3 DNA reads as TGTGCCAGCAGCCACCGGACGGCCACGGCTAACTATGGCTACACCTTC.